This is a list of T cell receptor beta chains from one sample in a study of blood T cell repertoires in COVID-19. Clones were sequenced by immunoSEQ multiplex PCR, and TCRdb holds only the in-frame ones, with some missing. The sample includes some 110,000 clones, around three quarters seen only once; the top ten take 6.2%. Sequencing was carried out using peripheral blood. The receptors were gathered from a man between 65 and 80 years old with acute or convalescent COVID-19. Each CDR3 is given with its conserved first and last residue. The D gene is left open where the match is weak. Clone size is shown for a subset of rows, as once, few, many or a class of expanded clone.

V gene	D gene	CDR3 length	clone size	J gene	CDR3 DNA	CDR3 protein
TRBV7-2	.	14	.	TRBJ2-1	TGTGCCAGCAGCTTAGTCGAGGGCGGAAGGGAGCAGTTCTTC	CASSLVEGGREQFF
TRBV5-1	TRBD1	15	.	TRBJ2-5	TGCGCCAGCAGCTCGGGACAGGGGGCCGGGGAGACCCAGTACTTC	CASSSGQGAGETQYF
TRBV6-6	.	12	.	TRBJ2-7	TGTGCCAGCGGAAGCAGGGGGGACGAGCAGTACTTC	CASGSRGDEQYF
TRBV5-4	.	15	.	TRBJ1-5	TGTGCCAGCAGCCTCGACACTCTACCCAATCAGCCCCAGCATTTT	CASSLDTLPNQPQHF
TRBV18	.	13	.	TRBJ1-2	TGTGCCAGCTCACAACAGGATAACTATGGCTACACCTTC	CASSQQDNYGYTF
TRBV6-5	.	14	.	TRBJ2-7	TGTGCCACCCTCAGGGACACTAACTCCTACGAGCAGTACTTC	CATLRDTNSYEQYF
TRBV10-3	TRBD1	18	.	TRBJ1-3	TGTGCCATCAAGAGTAACGGGGCAGGGGGAAAAACTGGAAACACCATATATTTT	CAIKSNGAGGKTGNTIYF
TRBV5-1	TRBD2	17	once	TRBJ2-2	TGCGCCAGCAGCGCCATGGGAGCGGGACCGATCACCGGGGAGCTGTTTTTT	CASSAMGAGPITGELFF
TRBV5-1	TRBD1	14	.	TRBJ2-7	TGCGCCAGCAGCTTGGATGCAGGGGGATACGAGCAGTACTTC	CASSLDAGGYEQYF
TRBV19	TRBD2	14	.	TRBJ2-3	TGTGCCAGTAGTTTAGCGGGATTAACAGATACGCAGTATTTT	CASSLAGLTDTQYF
TRBV28	.	12	.	TRBJ2-7	TGTGCCAGCACCTCAGGGTTAGACGAGCAGTACTTC	CASTSGLDEQYF
TRBV7-2	.	14	.	TRBJ2-5	TGTGCCAGCAGCTTCATACAACAAAGAGAGACCCAGTACTTC	CASSFIQQRETQYF
TRBV6-5	TRBD1	14	.	TRBJ2-2	TGTGCCAGCAGGCCTGACAGGGCCGCCGGGGAGCTGTTTTTT	CASRPDRAAGELFF
TRBV9	TRBD1	14	.	TRBJ2-5	TGTGCCAGCAGCCCCCGGACAGGGGATGTGACCCAGTACTTC	CASSPRTGDVTQYF
TRBV6-5	.	15	.	TRBJ1-4	TGTGCCAGCAGTTCTCGACCCGGGGTGGGTGAAAAACTGTTTTTT	CASSSRPGVGEKLFF
TRBV30	TRBD1	13	.	TRBJ2-4	TGTGCCTGGGGACAGGGGTTATCGAACATTCAGTACTTC	CAWGQGLSNIQYF
TRBV7-3	TRBD2	17	.	TRBJ2-1	TGTGCCAGCAGATCCTTCGGGAGGGGAAACTCCTACAATGAGCAGTTCTTC	CASRSFGRGNSYNEQFF
TRBV2	TRBD2	15	.	TRBJ2-1	TGTGCCAGCAGTGGGTCTAGCGGGGGGGCCCGTGAGCAGTTCTTC	CASSGSSGGAREQFF
TRBV28	TRBD1	16	.	TRBJ2-1	TGTGCCAGCAGTGTTACCGGGACAGGTTCCTACAATGAGCAGTTCTTC	CASSVTGTGSYNEQFF
TRBV24-1	TRBD2	13	.	TRBJ2-5	TGTGCCACCAGTGTAGCGGGAAGGGAGACCCAGTACTTC	CATSVAGRETQYF
TRBV29-1	.	15	.	TRBJ1-2	TGCAGCGTTGAAGATTTCGGGCAGGGGCGGGATGGCTACACCTTC	CSVEDFGQGRDGYTF
TRBV7-6	.	13	.	TRBJ1-5	TGTGCCAGCAGTGGGCAGGGGAATCAGCCCCAGCATTTT	CASSGQGNQPQHF
TRBV4-3	.	17	.	TRBJ1-6	TGCGCCAGCAGCCAAGCGAACAGTCCCTCCTATAATTCACCCCTCCACTTT	CASSQANSPSYNSPLHF
TRBV5-1	TRBD1	14	.	TRBJ2-3	TGCGCCAGCAGCAAAGGACAGGGAACAGATACGCAGTATTTT	CASSKGQGTDTQYF
TRBV2	TRBD1	14	.	TRBJ1-1	TGTGCCAGCAGGGGGACAGGATCGAACACTGAAGCTTTCTTT	CASRGTGSNTEAFF
TRBV3-1/TRBV3-2	.	15	.	TRBJ1-2	TGTGCCAGCAGCCAAGATTTTCAGGGAACCTATGGCTACACCTTC	CASSQDFQGTYGYTF
TRBV18	.	15	.	TRBJ2-5	TGTGCCAGCTCACCGAGGTTAACCGAGAGAGAGACCCAGTACTTC	CASSPRLTERETQYF
TRBV3-1/TRBV3-2	.	12	.	TRBJ2-1	TGTGCCAGCAGCCGTACCTACAATGAGCAGTTCTTC	CASSRTYNEQFF
TRBV5-1	TRBD1	14	.	TRBJ1-2	TGCGCCAGCAGCTTGGCAGCAGGGACAGGAGGCTACACCTTC	CASSLAAGTGGYTF
TRBV9	.	14	.	TRBJ2-5	TGTGCCAGCAGCGTAGGTGGATCAGGAGAGACCCAGTACTTC	CASSVGGSGETQYF
TRBV9	.	14	.	TRBJ1-1	TGTGCCAGCAGCGTGGGGACGGGGGGACAAGAAGCTTTCTTT	CASSVGTGGQEAFF
TRBV11-3	TRBD1	15	.	TRBJ1-5	TGTGCCAGCAGCTTTAGGGGACAGGGCAATCAGCCCCAGCATTTT	CASSFRGQGNQPQHF
TRBV5-1	.	11	.	TRBJ2-1	TGCGCCAGCAGCTTGGCAAATGAGCAGTTCTTC	CASSLANEQFF
TRBV7-3	TRBD2	17	.	TRBJ2-1	TGTGCCAGCAGCTTAGATCGGCTAGCGGGGGGCTTCAATGAGCAGTTCTTC	CASSLDRLAGGFNEQFF
TRBV7-9	TRBD1	16	.	TRBJ2-5	TGTGCCAGCAGCACCCGGACAGGGGGCGCTGAGAAGACCCAGTACTTC	CASSTRTGGAEKTQYF
TRBV13	.	14	.	TRBJ1-6	TGTGCCAGCAGCTTGCCCCTACTCAATTCACCCCTCCACTTT	CASSLPLLNSPLHF
TRBV4-1	.	15	.	TRBJ2-4	TGCGCCAGCAGCCAAGTATTTATAGCCAAAAACATTCAGTACTTC	CASSQVFIAKNIQYF
TRBV16	.	16	.	TRBJ1-5	TGTGCCAGCAGCCCTCAATTAACAGGGTTGAGTCAGCCCCAGCATTTT	CASSPQLTGLSQPQHF
TRBV19	.	16	.	TRBJ1-5	TGTGCCAGTAGTATAGTCGGGGGGTCTGGCAATCAGCCCCAGCATTTT	CASSIVGGSGNQPQHF
TRBV7-3	.	14	few	TRBJ2-1	TGTGCCAGCAGCCCGGGGGTTGGGCGGGATGAGCAGTTCTTC	CASSPGVGRDEQFF
TRBV10-3	TRBD1	18	.	TRBJ2-7	TGTGCCATCAGTGAGTCGATTGATGGGACAGGGGGCTCCTACGAGCAGTACTTC	CAISESIDGTGGSYEQYF
TRBV12-3/TRBV12-4	.	13	.	TRBJ1-5	TGTGCCAGCAGTTTCACGCAGAATCAGCCCCAGCATTTT	CASSFTQNQPQHF
TRBV2	.	15	few	TRBJ1-2	TGTGCCAGCAGTGAAGAGGGACACCGGAGGTATGGCTACACCTTC	CASSEEGHRRYGYTF
TRBV7-9	.	12	.	TRBJ1-1	TGTGCCAGCAGCCTTACCAGCACTGAAGCTTTCTTT	CASSLTSTEAFF
TRBV9	TRBD2	15	few	TRBJ2-1	TGTGCCAGCAGCGTGGGCGGGGGGCCCTACAATGAGCAGTTCTTC	CASSVGGGPYNEQFF
TRBV5-5	.	13	.	TRBJ2-5	TGTGCCAGCTGCTGGGCTAGCGAGGAGACCCAGTACTTC	CASCWASEETQYF
TRBV5-1	TRBD2	17	.	TRBJ2-7	TGCGCCAGCAGCTTGTTCGTCGGGCGGGAGGCCCCCTACGAGCAGTACTTC	CASSLFVGREAPYEQYF
TRBV7-3	.	17	.	TRBJ2-1	TGTGCCAGCAGCTTAAGCCCCGGGACTCCCCAATACAATGAGCAGTTCTTC	CASSLSPGTPQYNEQFF
TRBV6-6	.	14	.	TRBJ2-7	TGTGCCAGCAGTTTGACCGGACAGCCCTACGAGCAGTACTTC	CASSLTGQPYEQYF
TRBV28	.	15	.	TRBJ2-5	TGTGCCAGCACCCGGGCAGGGGTCGGCCAAGAGACCCAGTACTTC	CASTRAGVGQETQYF
TRBV5-8	TRBD1	15	once	TRBJ1-5	TGTGCCAGCAGCCGGGACAGGGGAATGGTTCAGCCCCAGCATTTT	CASSRDRGMVQPQHF
TRBV4-1	TRBD1	15	.	TRBJ2-7	TGCGCCAGCAGCCAGGCTGACAGGGCTTCCTACGAGCAGTACTTC	CASSQADRASYEQYF
TRBV4-3	TRBD1	16	.	TRBJ2-2	TGCGCCAGCAGCCGGCGGGACAGGGGTAACACCGGGGAGCTGTTTTTT	CASSRRDRGNTGELFF
TRBV19	TRBD1	12	once	TRBJ1-1	TGTGCCAGTAGTCCGGGACAGGTGGTAGCTTTCTTT	CASSPGQVVAFF
TRBV19	.	12	.	TRBJ2-1	TGTGCCAGTAGTAAAACGGGTAATGAGCAGTTCTTC	CASSKTGNEQFF